Following are 21 T cell receptor beta chains from one sample sequenced in a study of blood T cell repertoires in COVID-19. Sequencing used immunoSEQ multiplex PCR; TCRdb keeps in-frame clones, though not all of them. The table lists 300,000 to 450,000 clones, roughly 90% of them singletons, with around 3% in the top ten. The sample comprised peripheral blood. These receptors were taken from a woman in her twenties or thirties with COVID-19, enrolled during active disease.

This sequence joins TRBV19 and TRBJ1-3, with 10 nucleotides matching TRBD1. V dropped 7 bases and J dropped 4; count of bases not matched to a gene: 19. The CDR3 has 19 residues. Germline CDR1 and CDR2: LNHDA and SQIVND (reference sequence). In DNA form, the CDR3 reads TGTGCCAGTACCAAGAACCGGGACAGGGGCGCATGGATGGGAAACACCATATATTTT. Translation: CASTKNRDRGAWMGNTIYF.

The chain has TRBV9 and TRBJ2-3, with 10 bases matching TRBD2. V trimming: 3 bases; J trimming: 4 bases; junction bases outside the gene matches: 11. This CDR3 has 17 residues. Germline CDR1 and CDR2: SGDLS and YYNGEE. The CDR3, as DNA: TGTGCCAGCAGCGCCATCGCAGGACTAGCGGACGCAGATACGCAGTATTTT. It codes for CASSAIAGLADADTQYF.

This chain joins TRBV10-1 and TRBJ2-2; D may be TRBD1 (6 bases). This CDR3 is built from 14 residues. V was cut by 8 bases and J by 4 bases, with 14 bases left in between. Germline CDR1 is WNHNN and CDR2 is SYGVQD (reference sequence). CDR3: CASQDRASTGELFF. CDR3 DNA sequence: TGCGCCAGCCAGGACAGAGCGAGCACCGGGGAGCTGTTTTTT.

The chain is built from TRBV19 and TRBJ1-2, with TRBD1 identical over 7 bases. The trim removed 8 bases at V and 8 bases at J, leaving 14 bases unmatched. Germline CDR1 LNHDA, CDR2 SQIVND (reference sequence). CDR3 length: 14 amino acids. CDR3 coding DNA: TGTGCCAGTTCAGGGTTAAGAGGGGGCTTGGGCTACACCTTC. Protein sequence: CASSGLRGGLGYTF.

This chain uses TRBV24-1 with TRBJ2-5, with D perhaps TRBD1 (5 bases). Trimming removed 5 bases from V and 5 bases from J, with 14 bases in between. The CDR3 contains 14 residues. Germline V gene lookup returns CDR1 KGHDR and CDR2 SFDVKD. In DNA form, the CDR3 reads TGTGCCACCAGTGGGGGCGCGAATCGCGAGACCCAGTACTTC. Translating gives CATSGGANRETQYF.

This chain uses TRBV6-6 with TRBJ2-7, with D maybe TRBD2 (5 bases). Germline V gene lookup returns CDR1 MNHNY and CDR2 SVGAGI (reference sequence). The CDR3 is 16 residues long. V lost 6 bases and J lost 5, with 23 bases in between. The CDR3 sequence: CASSLSPIGEYHEQYV. The CDR3 DNA is TGTGCCAGCAGCCTCTCCCCTATCGGGGAGTATCACGAGCAGTACGTC.

This chain joins TRBV7-2 and TRBJ2-3, with TRBD1 as a possible D gene (5 bases). Germline V gene data show CDR1 as SGHTA and CDR2 as FQGNSA. With 1 base removed from V and 6 bases from J, the gap between germline ends came to 11 bases. The CDR3 has 14 residues. The CDR3 coding sequence is TGTGCCAGCAGCTTAGGGGCAGGGTGGGATACGCAGTATTTT. Protein sequence: CASSLGAGWDTQYF.

The rearrangement joins TRBV6-2 or TRBV6-3 to TRBJ2-5; D not certain. CDR1 MNHEY and CDR2 SVGEGT come from the germline V gene. Trimming left V 4 bases short and J 2 bases short, with 14 bases between. This CDR3 has 15 residues. The CDR3 bases are TGTGCCAGCAGTTCAATACAGTACGCGCAAGAGACCCAGTACTTC. Encoded protein: CASSSIQYAQETQYF.

The genes are TRBV19 and TRBJ2-3; TRBD1 matches at 7 bases. CDR1 LNHDA and CDR2 SQIVND come from the germline V gene (reference sequence). The CDR3 runs to 16 residues. Unmatched junction bases numbered 6, after V lost 3 bases and J lost 0 bases. The CDR3 here is CASSILGTASTDTQYF. The CDR3 DNA reads as TGTGCCAGTAGTATCCTGGGGACAGCTAGCACAGATACGCAGTATTTT.

J is TRBJ2-5 and V is TRBV5-6, with 8 positions matching TRBD2. J lost 5 bases, V lost 1 base, and 10 bases had no gene match. In germline, CDR1 is SGHDT, CDR2 YYEEEE. This CDR3 spans 16 amino acids. CDR3 loop: CASSLLPGLASETQYF. CDR3 in DNA: TGTGCCAGCAGCTTGCTCCCAGGACTAGCCTCTGAGACCCAGTACTTC. The variable domain in full, with the rest retrieved from reference TRBV5-6 and TRBJ2-5, is DAGVTQSPTHLIKTRGQQVTLRCSPKSGHDTVSWYQQALGQGPQFIFQYYEEEERQRGNFPDRFSGHQFPNYSSELNVNALLLGDSALYLCASSLLPGLASETQYFGPGTRLLVL.

The chain carries TRBV7-2 and TRBJ2-3; TRBD2 matches 9 bases. V shed 6 bases, J shed 4 bases, and the junction held 11 bases outside the gene matches. In germline, CDR1 is SGHTA, CDR2 FQGNSA. This CDR3 spans 16 amino acids. The CDR3 spells CASREIAGEGADTQYF. In DNA form, the CDR3 reads TGTGCCAGCAGGGAGATAGCGGGAGAAGGGGCAGATACGCAGTATTTT.

The V gene is TRBV15, the J gene TRBJ2-7, with D possibly being TRBD1 (6 bases). Germline CDR1 is LNHNV and CDR2 is YYDKDF (reference sequence). The ends were cut back, 0 bases at V and 2 bases at J, with 11 bases in the middle. This CDR3 has 15 residues. CDR3 sequence (DNA): TGTGCCACCAGCAGAGAGGGGACAATGACCTACGAGCAGTACTTC. As protein: CATSREGTMTYEQYF.

This clone occurred once. The chain couples TRBV5-4 to TRBJ2-5; 7 bases fit TRBD2. The CDR3 length is 12 residues. After removal of 3 bases from V and 5 bases from J, the junction contained 1 base not matched to a gene. Germline V gene data show CDR1 as SGHNT and CDR2 as YYREEE (reference sequence). The CDR3 DNA reads TGTGCCAGCAGCTGGGGGGGTGAGACCCAGTACTTC. This codes for CASSWGGETQYF.

This clone showed up just a few times. The J gene is TRBJ2-7, the V gene TRBV10-3, with TRBD1 identical over 11 bases. Germline loops: CDR1 ENHRY, CDR2 SYGVKD. The CDR3 extends over 15 amino acids. V was pared by 6 bases and J by 7 bases, with 11 bases of the junction left unmatched. The CDR3 sequence: CAIRMDRGPIMEQYF. As DNA, the CDR3 is TGTGCCATCAGGATGGACAGGGGGCCGATCATGGAGCAGTACTTC.

The V and J genes are TRBV2 and TRBJ2-6; no clear D. This CDR3 region has 13 residues. Germline assignment: CDR1 SNHLY and CDR2 FYNNEI. V was clipped by 9 bases and J by 0 bases, with 6 bases between them. CDR3 DNA: TGTGCCAGAATACTCTCTGGGGCCAACGTCCTGACTTTC. It codes for CARILSGANVLTF. Combining the CDR3 with reference TRBV2 and TRBJ2-6 gives the whole variable domain EPEVTQTPSHQVTQMGQEVILRCVPISNHLYFYWYRQILGQKVEFLVSFYNNEISEKSEIFDDQFSVERPDGSNFTLKIRSTKLEDSAMYFCARILSGANVLTFGAGSRLTVL.

The chain is built from TRBV11-2 and TRBJ2-2; 7 bases match TRBD1. In germline, CDR1 is SGHAT, CDR2 FQNNGV. The CDR3 is 15 residues long. Trimming took 5 bases from V and 7 from J; bases not matched to a gene: 10. CDR3 residues: CASSLRGTEDGELFF. The CDR3 DNA follows: TGTGCCAGCAGCCTAAGAGGGACAGAAGACGGGGAGCTGTTTTTT.

The CDR3 is CASSLGSGGKETQYF. CDR3 sequence (DNA): TGCGCCAGCAGCTTGGGTAGCGGGGGAAAAGAGACCCAGTACTTC. The V gene is TRBV5-1, the J gene TRBJ2-5; TRBD2 matches at 9 bases. The V and J ends lost 0 bases and 3 bases, in that order; junction bases with no gene match: 3. CDR1 and CDR2 (germline): SGHRS, YFSETQ. This CDR3 is 15 amino acids long.

The rearrangement joins TRBV19 to TRBJ1-5; D unclear. Germline V gene lookup returns CDR1 LNHDA and CDR2 SQIVND (reference sequence). The CDR3 extends over 14 amino acids. V was clipped by 5 bases and J by 11 bases, with 19 bases between them. DNA for the CDR3: TGTGCCAGTAGTCAGCGCGGGCGAGTTGGGTCCCAGCATTTT. Protein sequence: CASSQRGRVGSQHF.

At least ten counts were recorded for this clone. The V and J genes are TRBV19 and TRBJ1-2; D may be TRBD1 (6 bases). V was clipped by 2 bases and J by 4 bases, with 11 bases between them. The V gene's germline CDR1 is LNHDA and CDR2 SQIVND (reference sequence). The CDR3 has 14 residues. The CDR3 nucleotides read TGTGCCAGTAGTATAACAGGGAGCCTCTATGGCTACACCTTC. Translation gives CASSITGSLYGYTF.

V is TRBV2 and J is TRBJ1-3; no clear D. Germline V lookup: CDR1 SNHLY, CDR2 FYNNEI. V lost 7 bases and J 0 bases, leaving 16 bases between the germline ends. CDR3 length equals 16 residues. This chain's CDR3 is CASIGWQALSGNTIYF. CDR3 coding DNA: TGTGCCAGCATTGGGTGGCAGGCACTCTCTGGAAACACCATATATTTT.

In this sample, this clone turned up a few times. V is TRBV18 and J is TRBJ1-1; D may be TRBD1 (6 bases). The CDR3 consists of 16 residues. CDR1 and CDR2 from the germline V gene are KGHSH and LQKENI. Trimming took 0 bases from V and 1 from J, leaving 12 bases between them. CDR3 in amino acids: CASSPPAGGGNTEAFF. As DNA, the CDR3 is TGTGCCAGCTCACCACCGGCGGGAGGGGGGAACACTGAAGCTTTCTTT.